This T cell receptor beta chain derives from a study of shared clonotypes between healthy human individuals. Trimming stripped 3 bases from V and 6 bases from J, with 14 bases between. Per germline, CDR1 MDHEN and CDR2 SYDVKM. This CDR3 is built from 14 residues. Measured with immunoSEQ multiplex PCR; TCRdb has only the in-frame clones, and not every one. The sample comprises roughly 2.2 million clones, 85% to 95% of which are singletons, and 0.3% to 0.4% rests with the top ten. With regard to this clone: Its specificity is unknown.

Study results and limitations: Compared with memory subsets, naive subsets generally had larger estimated richness.

What was sequenced was naive CD4+ T cells from PBMCs. Subset noted: CD45RA+ positively selected. The sequence came from a man in his late teens or twenties in good health. Some clones in this sample may be carry-over from other donors' samples. J is TRBJ1-2 and V is TRBV28; no definite D call. The CDR3 here is CASSFGPVQDGYTF. The DNA for the CDR3 is TGTGCCAGCAGTTTCGGGCCGGTCCAGGATGGCTACACCTTC.